These 32 T cell receptor beta chains came from one sample sequenced in a study of T-cell memory formation after mild COVID-19. TCRdb ran MiXCR on the 5' RACE reads and lists one entry per CDR3 protein. Among around 250,000 distinct CDR3 sequences listed, over 15% were seen once. Sequenced input: PBMCs or a T cell subset sorted from them (not recorded which). The receptors were gathered from a young man who had mild COVID-19 (a few samples of this study predate the infection). Cell type and time point are not known.

The rearrangement links TRBV4-3 to TRBJ2-3, with D tentatively TRBD2 (7 bases). CDR3 length equals 16 residues. V lost 5 bases, J lost 0 bases, and 15 bases lay in between. The germline V gene has CDR1 LGHNA and CDR2 YSLEER. The CDR3 coding sequence is TGCGCCAGCAGCGGGGGCGGGGGCCCAAGCACAGATACGCAGTATTTT. As protein: CASSGGGGPSTDTQYF.

The chain has TRBV29-1 and TRBJ1-2; possible D gene TRBD1, 6 bases. Germline V gene data show CDR1 as SQVTM and CDR2 as ANQGSEA. Trimming pared 0 bases from V and 8 bases from J, leaving 13 bases between. The CDR3 runs to 13 residues. The DNA of the CDR3 is TGCAGCGTTGAAGATCGGGACATTTACGGCTACACCTTC. Amino acids: CSVEDRDIYGYTF.

This chain connects TRBV5-4 to TRBJ1-6; D is undetermined. The ends were cut back, 4 bases at V and 7 bases at J, with 18 bases in the middle. The germline gives CDR1 SGHNT, CDR2 YYREEE (reference sequence). The CDR3 is 16 amino acids. CDR3 sequence reads: CASSGSFRKRNSPLHF. DNA of the CDR3: TGTGCCAGCAGCGGTTCGTTTCGGAAACGGAATTCACCCCTCCACTTT. Together with reference TRBV5-4 and TRBJ1-6, the CDR3 gives the full variable domain: ETGVTQSPTHLIKTRGQQVTLRCSSQSGHNTVSWYQQALGQGPQFIFQYYREEENGRGNFPPRFSGLQFPNYSSELNVNALELDDSALYLCASSGSFRKRNSPLHFGNGTRLTVT.

This clonotype occurred a few times. The genes are TRBV5-1 and TRBJ1-3; 8 nucleotides line up with TRBD1. From germline, CDR1 is SGHRS and CDR2 YFSETQ. This CDR3 comprises 16 residues. The J segment lost 1 base and the V segment lost 3 bases, leaving 6 bases of the junction unmatched. The CDR3 loop reads CASSSTGATSGNTIYF. The CDR3 bases are TGCGCCAGCAGCTCGACAGGGGCGACTTCTGGAAACACCATATATTTT. Based on the CDR3 plus reference TRBV5-1 and TRBJ1-3, the full variable domain is KAGVTQTPRYLIKTRGQQVTLSCSPISGHRSVSWYQQTPGQGLQFLFEYFSETQRNKGNFPGRFSGRQFSNSRSEMNVSTLELGDSALYLCASSSTGATSGNTIYFGEGSWLTVV.

The sample holds a few counts of this clonotype. The DNA of the CDR3 is TGTGCCAGCAGCTTAATGGACAGGGGGTACTACAATGAGCAGTTCTTC. It translates to CASSLMDRGYYNEQFF. The rearrangement uses TRBV7-8 and TRBJ2-1; 10 bases are shared with TRBD1. Looked up from germline, CDR1 is SGHVS and CDR2 is FQNEAQ. V lost 2 bases and J lost 3; bases outside the gene matches: 4. CDR3 length: 16 amino acids.

A few counts support this clonotype. The chain couples TRBV4-2 to TRBJ2-2; 8 bases are a match to TRBD2. The junction had 7 bases not matched to a gene; V was cut back by 0 bases and J by 4 bases. The CDR3 contains 17 residues. CDR1 is LGHNA and CDR2 is YNFKEQ in the germline V gene. The CDR3 nucleotides read TGTGCCAGCAGCCAAGAAGCCTCGCGGGGGGTCACCGGGGAGCTGTTTTTT. Encoded protein: CASSQEASRGVTGELFF.

This clonotype was counted only a few times. This chain links TRBV11-1 with TRBJ2-3; 7 bases line up with TRBD1. The CDR3 is 16 residues long. The junction had 10 bases not matched to a gene; V was cut back by 3 bases and J by 4 bases. From germline, CDR1 is SGHAT and CDR2 FQDESV (reference sequence). The CDR3: CASSFGDSLGSDTQYF. In DNA form, the CDR3 reads TGTGCCAGCAGCTTCGGGGACAGCCTAGGGTCAGATACGCAGTATTTT. Variable domain in full (rest from reference TRBV11-1 and TRBJ2-3): EAEVAQSPRYKITEKSQAVAFWCDPISGHATLYWYRQILGQGPELLVQFQDESVVDDSQLPKDRFSAERLKGVDSTLKIQPAELGDSAMYLCASSFGDSLGSDTQYFGPGTRLTVL.

There are a few counts of this clonotype. The chain couples TRBV5-5 to TRBJ2-7, with D possibly matching TRBD2 (5 bases). Trimming removed 0 bases at V and 3 bases at J, with 10 bases between. From germline, CDR1 is SGHKS and CDR2 YYEKEE (reference sequence). The CDR3 contains 14 residues. Written as DNA, the CDR3 is TGTGCCAGCAGCTTGGTCCCCCGGGACTACGAGCAGTACGTC. Encoded protein: CASSLVPRDYEQYV.

This clonotype has a handful of counts. This chain links TRBV14 with TRBJ2-2, with no clear D. Germline CDR1 reads SGHDN; CDR2 reads FVKESK. The CDR3 consists of 15 residues. V was clipped by 6 bases and J by 4 bases, with 15 bases between them. This CDR3 reads CASSPFSSPTGELFF. CDR3 sequence (DNA): TGTGCCAGCAGTCCGTTTTCCAGTCCCACCGGGGAGCTGTTTTTT.

Only one count was recorded for this clonotype. V usage is TRBV4-1 and J usage is TRBJ2-1, with D unresolved. There are 12 residues in the CDR3. The germline V gene encodes CDR1 MGHRA and CDR2 YSYEKL. V was pared by 0 bases and J by 16 bases, with 13 bases between. For the CDR3, the DNA is TGCGCCAGCAGCCAAGATAAAGGGTTACGATTCTTC. Translated, it gives CASSQDKGLRFF.

The chain employs TRBV9 and TRBJ2-5; TRBD2 matches at 12 bases. Germline CDR1 and CDR2: SGDLS and YYNGEE. V lost 4 bases and J lost 2; bases outside the gene matches: 6. The CDR3 contains 16 residues. The CDR3 region has the DNA TGTGCCAGCAGCCAAACTAGCGGGGGGTTTCAAGAGACCCAGTACTTC. This sequence encodes CASSQTSGGFQETQYF.

V and J are TRBV7-2 and TRBJ1-6; TRBD1 is a possible D gene (6 bases). This CDR3 has 14 amino acids. Per the germline V gene, CDR1 is SGHTA and CDR2 is FQGNSA. Deletions cut 5 bases from V and 8 bases from J, with 13 bases between. CDR3 sequence: CASSIQGGDSPLHF. Here the CDR3 DNA reads TGTGCCAGCAGCATACAAGGGGGGGATTCACCCCTCCACTTT.

This clonotype has ten or more counts. V and J are TRBV5-1 and TRBJ2-1; TRBD2 matches 7 bases. The CDR3 is 14 amino acids. The trim removed 0 bases at V and 9 bases at J, leaving 6 bases unmatched. CDR1 SGHRS and CDR2 YFSETQ come from the germline V gene. Written as DNA, the CDR3 is TGCGCCAGCAGCTTGGATGGACTAGTGGGTGAGCAGTTCTTC. Its protein product is CASSLDGLVGEQFF.

V usage is TRBV10-3 and J usage is TRBJ1-1; D is ambiguous. Germline CDR1 is ENHRY and CDR2 is SYGVKD. Trimming left V 2 bases short and J 0 bases short, with 4 bases between. The CDR3 extends over 13 amino acids. For the CDR3, the DNA is TGTGCCATCAGTGAGCAAATGAACACTGAAGCTTTCTTT. Encoded protein: CAISEQMNTEAFF.

V and J are TRBV6-6 and TRBJ2-7; D assignment may be TRBD1 or TRBD2 (5 bases each). The CDR3 is 12 residues long. Germline-derived CDR1 and CDR2 are MNHNY and SVGAGI (reference sequence). V lost 8 bases to trimming and J lost 4 bases, with 12 bases between them. CDR3 protein: CASQVGVYEQYF. In nucleotides, the CDR3 is TGTGCCAGCCAAGTGGGGGTTTACGAGCAGTACTTC.

The chain combines TRBV6-6 with TRBJ1-2, with 8 bases that match TRBD1. Per the germline V gene, CDR1 is MNHNY and CDR2 is SVGAGI (reference sequence). The V segment lost 7 bases and the J segment 8 bases; nucleotides outside the gene matches: 9. The CDR3 runs to 13 residues. The CDR3: CASIQTGDGGYTF. CDR3 DNA: TGTGCCAGCATCCAGACAGGGGATGGGGGCTACACCTTC.

About this clonotype itself: Germline is not matched at one junction end, which may reflect a read error. The J gene is TRBJ2-3, the V gene TRBV7-2, with D possibly TRBD2 on 7 matching bases. The CDR3 has 15 residues. Per the germline V gene, CDR1 is SGHTA and CDR2 is FQGNSA. The CDR3 sequence is CAISSRGGAADTQYF. For the CDR3, the DNA is TGTGCCATCAGCTCCCGTGGGGGGGCAGCAGATACGCAGTATTTT.

This clonotype was detected a few times. The V call is TRBV10-1, the J call TRBJ2-5; 9 positions match TRBD1. Germline CDR1 reads WNHNN; CDR2 reads SYGVQD (reference sequence). The CDR3 is 13 amino acids. Trimming removed 5 bases from V and 5 bases from J; junction bases left unmatched: 3. The CDR3 is CASSTTGGETQYF. The CDR3 coding sequence is TGCGCCAGCAGTACGACAGGGGGTGAGACCCAGTACTTC.

This clonotype was seen only a few times. The chain uses TRBV27 and TRBJ2-1, with TRBD2 as a possible D gene (6 bases). This CDR3 is built from 14 residues. Trimming cost V 7 bases and J 7 bases, with 17 bases left between them. From germline, CDR1 is MNHEY and CDR2 SMNVEV (reference sequence). The CDR3 protein is CASNRGGDVNEQFF. The CDR3 DNA reads TGTGCCAGCAATCGGGGAGGAGACGTAAATGAGCAGTTCTTC.

This chain links TRBV9 with TRBJ2-3, with unresolved D. Germline CDR1 SGDLS, CDR2 YYNGEE. The CDR3 loop spans 13 amino acids. V shed 0 bases and J shed 6 bases, with 8 bases lying between them. The CDR3 here is CASSVERVDTQYF. The CDR3 region has the DNA TGTGCCAGCAGCGTAGAAAGGGTCGATACGCAGTATTTT.

This clonotype was seen many times. The chain links TRBV10-3 to TRBJ2-3, with 11 bases lining up with TRBD2. With 7 bases clipped from V and 0 bases from J, the junction kept 3 bases outside the gene matches. There are 15 residues in the CDR3. CDR1 and CDR2 from the germline V gene are ENHRY and SYGVKD. CDR3 sequence reads: CAITTSGESTDTQYF. The DNA for the CDR3 is TGTGCCATCACGACTAGCGGGGAGAGCACAGATACGCAGTATTTT.

This clonotype came up a few times. The rearrangement links TRBV30 to TRBJ2-2; 8 nucleotides agree with TRBD1. The CDR3 has 15 residues. V dropped 2 bases and J dropped 5; count of bases not matched to a gene: 7. The germline gives CDR1 GTSNPN, CDR2 SVGIG (reference sequence). The CDR3, as DNA: TGTGCCTGGAGTAGCTGGACAGGGAAAACCGGGGAGCTGTTTTTT. It specifies CAWSSWTGKTGELFF.

In its sample, this clonotype was seen a few times. The V and J genes are TRBV12-3 or TRBV12-4 and TRBJ2-2; D gene uncertain. This CDR3 has 15 residues. V was trimmed by 5 bases and J by 4 bases, leaving 14 bases between them. CDR3 sequence (DNA): TGTGCCAGCAGTCAATCGGTATCTACCACCGGGGAGCTGTTTTTT. It codes for CASSQSVSTTGELFF.

This clonotype came up a few times. The chain uses TRBV9 and TRBJ2-1, with D possibly being TRBD1 or TRBD2 (5 bases each). The germline CDR1 and CDR2 sequences are SGDLS and YYNGEE. This CDR3 has 13 residues. The V end lost 3 bases, the J end lost 7 bases, and 11 bases lay between the germline ends. This chain's CDR3 is CASSGGRQNEQFF. In DNA, the CDR3 is TGTGCCAGCAGCGGGGGACGGCAAAATGAGCAGTTCTTC.

The rearrangement links TRBV25-1 to TRBJ1-2, with D maybe TRBD1 (5 bases). The CDR3 runs 15 residues. Trimming took 3 bases from V and 4 from J, leaving 15 bases between them. Per the germline V gene, CDR1 is MGHDK and CDR2 is SYGVNS. In DNA form, the CDR3 reads TGTGCCAGCAGTGAGATTGACAGTTGGATCTATGGCTACACCTTC. Translated, it gives CASSEIDSWIYGYTF.

Remarks on this clonotype: A much bigger clone sits one base away, suggesting this may be a read error. The chain links TRBV4-3 to TRBJ2-3; no firm D call. Germline-derived CDR1 and CDR2 are LGHNA and YSLEER. The CDR3 totals 13 residues. V gave up 0 bases and J gave up 10 bases, with 11 bases separating them. The CDR3 region has the DNA TGCGCCAGCAGCCAAGATCACGTCCCTGCGCAGTATTTT. It is translated as CASSQDHVPAQYF.

This chain uses TRBV7-7 with TRBJ2-5; D may match TRBD1 or TRBD2 (5 bases each). The germline V gene has CDR1 SSHAT and CDR2 FNYEAQ (reference sequence). Trimming stripped 1 base from V and 1 base from J, with 13 bases between. This CDR3 has 16 residues. CDR3 in amino acids: CASSLGGAPLQETQYF. DNA for the CDR3: TGTGCCAGCAGCTTAGGAGGGGCCCCTCTCCAAGAGACCCAGTACTTC.

The genes are TRBV7-9 and TRBJ2-5; 8 bases map to TRBD2. The germline gives CDR1 SEHNR, CDR2 FQNEAQ (reference sequence). CDR3 length: 13 residues. The junction had 1 base not matched to a gene; V was cut back by 4 bases and J by 3 bases. The CDR3 nucleotides read TGTGCCAGCAGCTGGCGGGGGGAAGAGACCCAGTACTTC. As protein: CASSWRGEETQYF.

This chain connects TRBV20-1 to TRBJ1-5; 9 nucleotides match TRBD1. CDR1 is DFQATT and CDR2 is SNEGSKA in the germline V gene (reference sequence). The CDR3 consists of 14 residues. Trimming at V came to 2 bases and at J to 7 bases, leaving 6 bases not matched to a gene. As DNA, the CDR3 is TGCAGTGCTAGATACGGGACAGGGTGGCAGCCCCAGCATTTT. Its protein product is CSARYGTGWQPQHF.

The sample holds a few counts of this clonotype. The J gene is TRBJ2-5, the V gene TRBV4-2; TRBD2 agrees at 7 bases. The J segment lost 3 bases and the V segment lost 1 base, leaving 2 bases of the junction unmatched. The CDR3 is 14 amino acids. Looked up from germline, CDR1 is LGHNA and CDR2 is YNFKEQ. The CDR3 protein is CASSQGAGEETQYF. The CDR3 nucleotides read TGTGCCAGCAGCCAAGGGGCGGGGGAAGAGACCCAGTACTTC.

A few counts support this clonotype. This chain uses TRBV4-1 with TRBJ1-3; the D is unclear. Between the trimmed V and J ends, which lost 3 bases and 0 bases, there was a span of 12 bases. Germline V CDR1 and CDR2: MGHRA, YSYEKL. CDR3 length: 16 residues. This CDR3 reads CASSQPAEGSGNTIYF. The DNA of the CDR3 is TGCGCCAGCAGCCAGCCTGCGGAAGGCTCTGGAAACACCATATATTTT.

The V gene is TRBV12-3 or TRBV12-4, the J gene TRBJ1-1; no reliable D call. The CDR3 consists of 13 residues. The V gene lost 4 bases and the J gene lost 10 bases, with 16 bases spanning the gap. In nucleotides, the CDR3 is TGTGCCAGCAGTTCGGAGCGGGTCGGGAGAGCTTTCTTT. It is translated as CASSSERVGRAFF.